These T cell receptor beta chains were read from a single sample in a study of cytomegalovirus exposure and HLA in healthy donors. Assay used: immunoSEQ multiplex PCR; TCRdb lists only in-frame clones, some missing. Of under 150,000 clones listed, 55% to 80% are singletons. Sequencing was performed on PBMCs. All receptors come from a human donor in good health. The CDR3 runs from the conserved cysteine through the conserved F or W. A D gene is named only where the DNA matches it firmly. Expanded clones are given a class, and other clones once, few, many or no size at all.

D,size,V,J,CDR3,DNA
.,.,TRBV6-1,TRBJ2-2,CASIRATNTGELFF,TGTGCCAGCATCAGGGCGACGAACACCGGGGAGCTGTTTTTT
.,once,TRBV5-8,TRBJ1-3,CASSLEGRESGNTIYF,TGTGCCAGCAGCTTGGAGGGGCGTGAATCTGGAAACACCATATATTTT
.,.,TRBV4-1,TRBJ2-3,CASSYIADTQYF,TGCGCCAGCAGCTACATTGCAGATACGCAGTATTTT
.,few,TRBV21-1,TRBJ1-5,CASSKDLGFCGQPQHF,TGTGCCAGCAGCAAAGATCTCGGGTTTTGTGGTCAGCCCCAGCATTTT
.,.,TRBV10-3,TRBJ1-1,CAISVDTTEAFF,TGTGCCATCAGTGTGGACACCACTGAAGCTTTCTTT
.,.,TRBV5-1,TRBJ1-3,CASSLESYSGNTIYF,TGCGCCAGCAGCTTGGAGAGTTACTCTGGAAACACCATATATTTT
.,few,TRBV5-1,TRBJ2-3,CASSLEGSPTDTQYF,TGCGCCAGCAGCTTGGAGGGGTCCCCCACAGATACGCAGTATTTT
TRBD2,.,TRBV27,TRBJ2-3,CASSPSSGGAGGDTQYF,TGTGCCAGCAGCCCATCTAGCGGGGGGGCGGGGGGAGATACGCAGTATTTT
.,.,TRBV9,TRBJ1-2,CASSASRVALDGYTF,TGTGCCAGCAGCGCGTCAAGGGTAGCACTAGATGGCTACACCTTC
.,.,TRBV6-6,TRBJ2-7,CASSDLSGQYF,TGTGCCAGCAGCGACCTAAGCGGGCAGTACTTC
.,.,TRBV11-2,TRBJ2-1,CASSLALNNEQFF,TGTGCCAGCAGCTTAGCTCTAAACAATGAGCAGTTCTTC
.,.,TRBV7-8,TRBJ2-7,CASSPLSGVEQYF,TGTGCCAGCAGCCCTCTATCCGGGGTCGAGCAGTACTTC
.,.,TRBV5-1,TRBJ2-1,CASSLGAHNEQFF,TGCGCCAGCAGCTTGGGGGCCCACAATGAGCAGTTCTTC
.,few,TRBV18,TRBJ2-5,CASSPPTLGVQETQYF,TGTGCCAGCTCACCACCGACTCTAGGGGTACAAGAGACCCAGTACTTC
.,.,TRBV10-3,TRBJ1-2,CAIRATDLPDGYTF,TGTGCCATCAGGGCGACAGACCTCCCAGATGGCTACACCTTC
.,few,TRBV7-9,TRBJ2-1,CASSAGLQFF,TGTGCCAGCAGCGCGGGCCTCCAGTTCTTC
TRBD2,.,TRBV7-3,TRBJ2-3,CASSLGLAGGSADTQYF,TGTGCCAGCAGCTTAGGACTAGCGGGGGGGAGTGCAGATACGCAGTATTTT
.,.,TRBV28,TRBJ1-2,CASSFEDLWTF,TGTGCCAGCAGTTTCGAGGACTTATGGACCTTC
.,.,TRBV4-1,TRBJ2-7,CASSQAKYTSPLEQYF,TGCGCCAGCAGCCAAGCAAAATATACGAGCCCCCTCGAGCAGTACTTC
TRBD1,.,TRBV18,TRBJ2-1,CASSLVSPGQGSDEQFF,TGTGCCAGCTCACTTGTATCCCCGGGACAGGGTTCCGATGAGCAGTTCTTC
TRBD1,.,TRBV7-2,TRBJ1-2,CASSPDRGLYGYTF,TGTGCCAGCAGCCCTGACAGGGGGCTCTATGGCTACACCTTC
TRBD1,.,TRBV11-2,TRBJ2-7,CASSLGQGAFEQYF,TGTGCCAGCAGCTTAGGGCAGGGGGCTTTCGAGCAGTACTTC
TRBD2,.,TRBV7-8,TRBJ2-7,CASSLWGGTSEQYF,TGTGCCAGCAGCTTATGGGGGGGGACTAGCGAGCAGTACTTC
TRBD1,.,TRBV28,TRBJ1-4,CASRGQLNEKLFF,TGTGCCAGCAGGGGACAGCTTAATGAAAAACTGTTTTTT
TRBD2,.,TRBV11-2,TRBJ2-7,CASSPGTSGYEQYF,TGTGCCAGCAGCCCGGGGACTAGCGGCTACGAGCAGTACTTC
.,few,TRBV6-6,TRBJ1-5,CASQNPNQPQHF,TGTGCCAGCCAGAACCCAAATCAGCCCCAGCATTTT
.,.,TRBV4-1,TRBJ2-7,CASSQAPGYPYEQYF,TGCGCCAGCAGCCAGGCTCCGGGTTACCCCTACGAGCAGTACTTC
.,.,TRBV10-3,TRBJ2-7,CAISESFLRSYEQYF,TGTGCCATCAGTGAGTCCTTCCTACGATCCTACGAGCAGTACTTC
.,few,TRBV4-2,TRBJ1-5,CASSYTASTGDQPQHF,TGTGCCAGCAGCTACACGGCCTCGACCGGAGATCAGCCCCAGCATTTT
.,.,TRBV6-5,TRBJ2-2,CASSYTRGLYTGELFF,TGTGCCAGCAGTTACACGAGAGGGCTCTACACCGGGGAGCTGTTTTTT
.,.,TRBV11-2,TRBJ2-1,CASSLDLGLSSYNEQFF,TGTGCCAGCAGCTTAGACTTAGGACTATCATCTTACAATGAGCAGTTCTTC
.,.,TRBV19,TRBJ1-6,CASTQGFYNSPLHF,TGTGCCAGTACCCAGGGATTTTATAATTCACCCCTCCACTTT
TRBD1,once,TRBV7-3,TRBJ2-2,CASSLYRPGTGTGELFF,TGTGCCAGCAGCTTATACCGTCCCGGGACAGGGACTGGCGAGCTGTTTTTT
.,few,TRBV27,TRBJ2-1,CASSLNRVNEQFF,TGTGCCAGCAGCTTAAACAGGGTAAATGAGCAGTTCTTC
TRBD1,.,TRBV13,TRBJ2-7,CASSPQDRAEQYF,TGTGCCAGCAGCCCCCAGGACAGGGCCGAGCAGTACTTC
.,.,TRBV9,TRBJ2-1,CASSVQVGQYNEQFF,TGTGCCAGCAGCGTTCAAGTTGGACAGTACAATGAGCAGTTCTTC
.,.,TRBV5-4,TRBJ2-3,CASSFQGGPTDTQYF,TGTGCCAGCAGCTTTCAGGGTGGGCCCACAGATACGCAGTATTTT
TRBD1,.,TRBV10-1,TRBJ2-7,CASSDWDRGTYEQYF,TGCGCCAGCAGTGATTGGGACAGGGGAACCTACGAGCAGTACTTC
.,.,TRBV7-8,TRBJ1-3,CASSWGLKNTIYF,TGTGCCAGCAGCTGGGGACTCAAAAACACCATATATTTT
.,.,TRBV19,TRBJ2-1,CASSIAKGDYNEQFF,TGTGCCAGTAGTATTGCCAAGGGAGACTACAATGAGCAGTTCTTC
.,.,TRBV5-8,TRBJ2-1,CASSLDGRYNEQFF,TGTGCCAGCAGCTTGGACGGGAGATACAATGAGCAGTTCTTC
TRBD2,.,TRBV7-9,TRBJ2-3,CASSSTSGRTDTQYF,TGTGCCAGCAGCTCGACTAGCGGGAGAACAGATACGCAGTATTTT
TRBD2,.,TRBV5-1,TRBJ2-1,CASSLGAGSYNEQFF,TGCGCCAGCAGCTTGGGAGCGGGGTCCTACAATGAGCAGTTCTTC